This T cell receptor (beta chain) is drawn from a study of blood T cell repertoires in COVID-19. Overall study context: PBMCs, B-cell-depleted T cells, or T cells were the source of the cDNA or gDNA that made up the material.

The study recruited people aged about 18 to 90 years across some 23 US areas. The study counted Cohort 3 donors as recovered given two negative PCRs, clearance, or symptom resolution. As processed by the authors: Scientists estimated how many nucleated cells there were by amplifying reference gene primers. Libraries were prepared by immunoSEQ multiplex PCR; TCRdb keeps only in-frame clonotypes and omits some of them. V and J calls and clone size come straight from that table; D and trimming were deduced from the DNA. The table lists over 200,000 clones, about 85% of them singletons. Looked up from germline, CDR1 is LNHDA and CDR2 is SQIVND (reference sequence). V gave up 8 bases and J gave up 6 bases; unmatched junction bases: 8. CDR3 length: 14 amino acids.

The sequencing sample was made of PBMCs or T cells enriched from blood (not recorded which). The chain links TRBV19 to TRBJ1-5; 9 bases fit TRBD1. The TCR was taken from a man younger than 40 who had recovered from COVID-19. In DNA, the CDR3 is TGTGCCAGTTCAGACAGGGGGTATGGTCAGCCCCAGCATTTT. Protein product: CASSDRGYGQPQHF.